This TCR beta chain was sequenced in a study of cytomegalovirus exposure and HLA in healthy donors. Study information: An early release of data contained about 85 million unique TCRs, which came from HLA-typed donors.

Primers included in the PCR were 60 Vbeta and 13 Jbeta primers. Assay used: immunoSEQ multiplex PCR; TCRdb lists only in-frame clones, some missing. The sample spans 65,000 to 85,000 clones; the ten largest clones claim roughly 2.3%. The CDR3 covers 14 residues. In germline, CDR1 is SEHNR, CDR2 FQNEAQ (reference sequence). Trimming left V 3 bases short and J 5 bases short, with 11 bases between. Study-wide results and limits: In a later analysis, TCR beta V- and J-gene trimming showed a link to a missense DCLRE1C variant. Accurate predictions that matched the HLA-A and HLA-B alleles of most subjects were reportedly made from TCR beta sequences. Reports showed the classifier diagnosing cytomegalovirus status with high specificity and sensitivity.

Comment on this clone: Its antigen is unknown.

The sequenced material came from PBMCs. This sequence was found in a female donor in good health and CMV-seropositive. J is TRBJ1-5 and V is TRBV7-9; D not resolved. CDR3 DNA sequence: TGTGCCAGCAGCTTTGGCAGTTCTCATCAGCCCCAGCATTTT. Translating gives CASSFGSSHQPQHF.